Listed below are T cell receptor beta chains from one sample, sequenced in a study of T cells in Graves' hyperthyroidism and ophthalmopathy. TCRdb reprocessed the multiplex PCR reads via MiXCR and lists one record per CDR3 protein. The sample shows roughly 420,000 distinct CDR3 sequences, 15% to 17% of them seen only once. Material for sequencing was blood. The origin of the receptors is a woman between 18 and 30 years old with Graves' hyperthyroidism. The CDR3 runs from the conserved cysteine through the conserved F or W. Fields, in order: CDR3 protein, CDR3 DNA, D gene, J gene, V gene, clone size. The D gene is left open where the match is weak. Clone size is given for some rows only: seen once, a few or many times, or a class if the clone is expanded.

CASVSGGIRSSSYNSPLHF,TGTGCCAGCGTATCAGGGGGAATACGATCGAGCTCCTATAATTCACCCCTCCACTTT,TRBD1,TRBJ1-6,TRBV11-2,NA
CASSRRTGATEAFF,TGTGCCAGCAGCCGACGGACAGGGGCCACTGAAGCTTTCTTT,TRBD1,TRBJ1-1,TRBV3-1,many
CASSEGGGQVNQPQHF,TGTGCCAGCAGTGAGGGGGGAGGGCAGGTCAATCAGCCCCAGCATTTT,NA,TRBJ1-5,TRBV6-1,NA
CASSQTPAYEQYF,TGTGCCAGCAGTCAGACTCCGGCCTACGAGCAGTACTTC,NA,TRBJ2-7,TRBV28,many
CAISERSDNRGDTDTQYF,TGTGCCATCAGTGAGCGGTCCGATAACAGGGGAGACACAGATACGCAGTATTTT,TRBD1,TRBJ2-3,TRBV10-3,many
CASSSLAGGPTGELFF,TGTGCCAGCAGTTCCCTAGCGGGAGGTCCCACCGGGGAGCTGTTTTTT,TRBD2,TRBJ2-2,TRBV12-3/TRBV12-4,many
CASSPPTRIPNYGYTF,TGTGCCAGCTCACCCCCGACTCGGATTCCGAACTATGGCTACACCTTC,NA,TRBJ1-2,TRBV18,NA
CASSEGSGVRLAYEQYF,TGTGCCAGCAGTGAGGGCTCGGGGGTCAGACTCGCCTACGAGCAGTACTTC,NA,TRBJ2-7,TRBV6-1,many
CASSLADATNEKLFF,TGTGCCAGCAGCTTGGCGGACGCAACTAATGAAAAACTGTTTTTT,NA,TRBJ1-4,TRBV7-9,NA
CASSPNAATNNSPLHF,TGTGCCAGCTCACCAAACGCAGCAACTAATAATTCACCCCTCCACTTT,NA,TRBJ1-6,TRBV18,once
CASSPQASYSNQPQHF,TGTGCCAGCAGCCCTCAGGCCAGCTATAGCAATCAGCCCCAGCATTTT,NA,TRBJ1-5,TRBV7-3,many
CASSFIAFGTYNEQFF,TGTGCCAGCAGCTTTATAGCGTTCGGCACCTACAATGAGCAGTTCTTC,NA,TRBJ2-1,TRBV7-3,many
CASSQGGLAKNIQYF,TGTGCCAGCAGCCAAGGCGGATTAGCCAAAAACATTCAGTACTTC,NA,TRBJ2-4,TRBV3-1,many
CASSPTDWNSPLHF,TGTGCCAGCAGTCCAACGGATTGGAATTCACCCCTCCACTTT,NA,TRBJ1-6,TRBV12-3/TRBV12-4,many
CASSYMLADTQYF,TGTGCCAGCAGTTACATGTTAGCAGATACGCAGTATTTT,NA,TRBJ2-3,TRBV6-6,NA
CASSPRWATNEKLFF,TGTGCCAGCAGCCCCCGTTGGGCAACTAATGAAAAACTGTTTTTT,NA,TRBJ1-4,TRBV2,many
CASSSSTYEQYF,TGTGCCAGCAGTTCCTCGACCTACGAGCAGTACTTC,NA,TRBJ2-7,TRBV6-6,many
CASSAGTRGGYTF,TGTGCCAGCTCAGCCGGGACTCGGGGTGGCTACACCTTC,NA,TRBJ1-2,TRBV18,NA
CASLRGLSQETQYF,TGTGCCAGCTTACGGGGTCTATCCCAAGAGACCCAGTACTTC,NA,TRBJ2-5,TRBV11-2,many
CASRGLAGGPTDTQYF,TGCGCCAGCAGGGGACTAGCGGGAGGGCCAACAGATACGCAGTATTTT,TRBD2,TRBJ2-3,TRBV5-1,many
CASRNTVVDHEQFF,TGTGCCAGCAGAAACACGGTTGTAGACCATGAGCAGTTCTTC,NA,TRBJ2-1,TRBV11-2,many
CAITPGGLAGGSDTQYF,TGTGCCATCACCCCGGGGGGACTAGCGGGAGGCTCAGATACGCAGTATTTT,TRBD2,TRBJ2-3,TRBV10-3,many
CSASLAGLADDNEQFF,TGCAGTGCTAGCCTCGCGGGACTAGCGGACGACAATGAGCAGTTCTTC,TRBD2,TRBJ2-1,TRBV20-1,NA
CASSGLSEYEQYF,TGTGCCAGCAGTGGTCTCAGCGAGTACGAGCAGTACTTC,NA,TRBJ2-7,TRBV2,many
CASRGVRGPILTNYGYTF,TGTGCCAGCCGGGGGGTTAGGGGACCCATCTTAACTAACTATGGCTACACCTTC,NA,TRBJ1-2,TRBV2,many
CASSESGIPLETEAFF,TGCGCCAGCAGTGAGTCAGGGATTCCCTTGGAAACTGAAGCTTTCTTT,NA,TRBJ1-1,TRBV10-1,many
CASTHKASSPGYTF,TGTGCCAGCACCCACAAGGCCAGCTCTCCAGGCTACACCTTC,NA,TRBJ1-2,TRBV6-1,NA
CASSVAQRGDYNEQFF,TGTGCCAGCAGCGTAGCCCAGCGGGGGGACTACAATGAGCAGTTCTTC,TRBD2,TRBJ2-1,TRBV9,NA
CSARGGFEDTQYF,TGCAGTGCTAGAGGGGGCTTTGAGGATACGCAGTATTTT,NA,TRBJ2-3,TRBV20-1,many
CASSSPRSYEQYF,TGTGCCAGCAGCTCGCCGCGTTCCTACGAGCAGTACTTC,NA,TRBJ2-7,TRBV11-2,many
CASVGADSDTQYF,TGTGCCAGCGTCGGGGCTGATTCAGATACGCAGTATTTT,NA,TRBJ2-3,TRBV7-9,few
CASSFIGGNYEQYF,TGTGCCAGCAGTTTTATCGGCGGAAACTACGAGCAGTACTTC,NA,TRBJ2-7,TRBV12-3/TRBV12-4,many
CASSFDRRSNTEAFF,TGTGCCAGCAGTTTCGACCGCAGATCAAACACTGAAGCTTTCTTT,NA,TRBJ1-1,TRBV12-3/TRBV12-4,few
CASSYSVLLSSWVNYGYTF,TGTGCCAGCAGTTACAGCGTCCTTCTGAGCAGCTGGGTTAACTATGGCTACACCTTC,NA,TRBJ1-2,TRBV6-2/TRBV6-3,many
CASSILGTSLHEQYF,TGTGCCAGTAGTATACTTGGGACATCCCTCCACGAGCAGTACTTC,NA,TRBJ2-7,TRBV19,NA
CASTLGGKSSYNEQFF,TGTGCCAGCACACTGGGGGGGAAGAGCTCCTACAATGAGCAGTTCTTC,TRBD2,TRBJ2-1,TRBV12-3/TRBV12-4,many
CASSQRPLRGPNTEAFF,TGTGCCAGCAGCCAACGACCGCTCCGGGGCCCGAACACTGAAGCTTTCTTT,NA,TRBJ1-1,TRBV9,many
CSARGGGGFQTGELFF,TGCAGTGCTAGAGGCGGAGGCGGATTCCAGACCGGGGAGCTGTTTTTT,NA,TRBJ2-2,TRBV20-1,many
CASSSRTDRGLLAFF,TGTGCCAGCAGTTCCCGGACGGACAGGGGGCTTCTGGCTTTCTTT,TRBD1,TRBJ1-1,TRBV6-1,few
CSARGQPSNQPQHF,TGCAGTGCTAGGGGACAGCCCAGCAATCAGCCCCAGCATTTT,TRBD1,TRBJ1-5,TRBV20-1,NA
CASSEALPLSNNEKLFF,TGTGCCAGCAGTGAAGCGCTTCCTCTGAGTAACAATGAAAAACTGTTTTTT,NA,TRBJ1-4,TRBV2,many
CASSYRRGSGSTDTQYF,TGTGCCAGCAGTTACCGCCGGGGGAGCGGGAGCACAGATACGCAGTATTTT,NA,TRBJ2-3,TRBV6-2/TRBV6-3,NA
CASSRPRGDTGELFF,TGTGCCAGCAGCCGGCCTCGGGGTGACACCGGGGAGCTGTTTTTT,NA,TRBJ2-2,TRBV12-3/TRBV12-4,NA
CASSFQGTQQETQYF,TGTGCCAGCAGTTTCCAGGGTACCCAACAAGAGACCCAGTACTTC,NA,TRBJ2-5,TRBV11-2,many
CASSYGGMNTEAFF,TGTGCCAGCAGTTACGGGGGGATGAACACTGAAGCTTTCTTT,NA,TRBJ1-1,TRBV6-2/TRBV6-3,many
CASSTDPRLRRDNEQFF,TGTGCCAGCAGTACGGACCCCCGACTGAGGCGAGACAATGAGCAGTTCTTC,NA,TRBJ2-1,TRBV27,many
CASSQVGRSIYEQYF,TGTGCCAGCAGCCAAGTCGGCAGAAGTATTTACGAGCAGTACTTC,NA,TRBJ2-7,TRBV3-1,many
CSAIGGLGSDTQYF,TGCAGTGCTATTGGGGGTCTCGGATCAGATACGCAGTATTTT,NA,TRBJ2-3,TRBV20-1,NA
CASSWGGANTGELFF,TGTGCCAGCAGTTGGGGGGGGGCGAACACCGGGGAGCTGTTTTTT,TRBD2,TRBJ2-2,TRBV12-3/TRBV12-4,many
CARGGRHHQPQHF,TGCGCCAGAGGGGGACGTCATCATCAGCCCCAGCATTTT,NA,TRBJ1-5,TRBV4-1,NA
CASSPDGLSSYEQYF,TGTGCCAGTAGTCCGGACGGCCTCAGCTCCTACGAGCAGTACTTC,NA,TRBJ2-7,TRBV19,NA
CATSTTRNEKLFF,TGTGCCACCAGCACGACGAGAAATGAAAAACTGTTTTTT,NA,TRBJ1-4,TRBV15,NA
CASSPLAGKGYNEQFF,TGTGCCAGCTCACCTCTAGCGGGCAAGGGATACAATGAGCAGTTCTTC,TRBD2,TRBJ2-1,TRBV18,few
CASSEGAWSNQPQHF,TGTGCCAGTAGTGAGGGGGCATGGAGCAATCAGCCCCAGCATTTT,TRBD1,TRBJ1-5,TRBV19,NA
CSAALTSVTDTQYF,TGCAGTGCTGCCCTGACTAGCGTCACAGATACGCAGTATTTT,TRBD2,TRBJ2-3,TRBV20-1,many
CASSYSRAHNYGYTF,TGTGCCAGCAGTTACTCGCGGGCACATAACTATGGCTACACCTTC,NA,TRBJ1-2,TRBV6-5,many
CASSYRISGANVLTF,TGTGCCAGCAGTTACAGGATCTCTGGGGCCAACGTCCTGACTTTC,NA,TRBJ2-6,TRBV6-2/TRBV6-3,NA
CASSLSPGQGVVYEQYF,TGTGCCAGCAGTTTGTCACCGGGACAGGGGGTGGTCTACGAGCAGTACTTC,TRBD1,TRBJ2-7,TRBV27,many
CASSTMTGRGDTQYF,TGTGCCAGCAGCACTATGACAGGGAGAGGAGATACGCAGTATTTT,TRBD1,TRBJ2-3,TRBV7-9,few
CSAHDSEPRNTIYF,TGCAGTGCCCACGACAGTGAACCGCGTAACACCATATATTTT,NA,TRBJ1-3,TRBV20-1,few